A single T cell receptor (beta chain) is shown here with its context. The entry originates in a study of blood T cell repertoires in COVID-19. Study background: Both acute and convalescent COVID-19 samples were obtained from the United States, Italy and Spain. PBMCs, B-cell-depleted T cells, or T cells provided the cDNA or gDNA that made up the material.

Some clones are missing from TCRdb's copy, which holds only in-frame ones; the method was immunoSEQ multiplex PCR. Here the sample spans under 250,000 clones, about 80% being singletons. This CDR3 has 15 amino acids. Germline assignment: CDR1 MDHEN and CDR2 SYDVKM. V gave up 7 bases and J gave up 4 bases; unmatched junction bases: 9. The source material was peripheral blood. This chain connects TRBV28 to TRBJ1-5; TRBD1 matches at 8 bases. The clonotype was recovered from a man older than 75 with acute or convalescent COVID-19. CDR3 region: CASTSPQGANQPQHF. For the CDR3, the DNA is TGTGCCAGCACCTCTCCTCAGGGGGCTAATCAGCCCCAGCATTTT.